This T cell receptor (beta chain) appears in the sequencing data of a study of CD8+ T cells in alopecia areata. Study-wide points: Alopecia totalis/universalis scalp especially showed more expanded CD8+ clones than normal scalp. Scalp sample sequencing also detects resident alphabeta T cells of normal skin.

This CDR3 spans 14 amino acids. Germline-derived CDR1 and CDR2 are MNHEY and SVGAGI. V dropped 6 bases and J dropped 1; count of bases not matched to a gene: 3. Following RNA extraction, reverse transcription yielded cDNA that acted as the sequencing template. Produced via immunoSEQ multiplex PCR; TCRdb's table is partial and in-frame only. The data contain roughly 120,000 clones, around 64% of them singletons. Isolation of CD4+ and CD8+ T cells from PBMCs was achieved by sorting. This clone has more than one count but fewer than ten. Antigen specificity is unknown. Sample: CD4+ T cells sorted from blood. The V and J genes are TRBV6-5 and TRBJ2-3, with 8 bases fitting TRBD1. This clonotype was obtained from a human donor in good health. The CDR3 DNA reads as TGTGCCAGCAGAAAGGACAGGGGCACAGATACGCAGTATTTT. Protein product: CASRKDRGTDTQYF.